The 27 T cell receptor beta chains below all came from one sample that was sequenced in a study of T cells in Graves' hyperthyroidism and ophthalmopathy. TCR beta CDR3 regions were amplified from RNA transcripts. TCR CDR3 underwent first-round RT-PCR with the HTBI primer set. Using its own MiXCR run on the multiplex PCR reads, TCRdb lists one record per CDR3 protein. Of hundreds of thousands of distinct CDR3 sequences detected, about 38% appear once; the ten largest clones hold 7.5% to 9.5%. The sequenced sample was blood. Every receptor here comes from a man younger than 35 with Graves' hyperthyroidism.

The CDR3 DNA reads as TGCAGTGCAGGACAGGGGGTAACCCTCTCCTACGAGCAGTACTTC. Protein: CSAGQGVTLSYEQYF. The chain recombines TRBV20-1 with TRBJ2-7; TRBD1 agrees at 10 bases. The length of the CDR3 is 15 residues. From germline, CDR1 is DFQATT and CDR2 SNEGSKA (reference sequence). The ends lost 6 bases at V and 0 bases at J; junction bases unmatched: 8.

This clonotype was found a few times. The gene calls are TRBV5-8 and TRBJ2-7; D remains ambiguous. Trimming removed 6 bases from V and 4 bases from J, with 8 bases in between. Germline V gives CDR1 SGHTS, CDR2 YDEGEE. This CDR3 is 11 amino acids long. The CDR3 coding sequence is TGTGCCAGCACCGTCGGGTACGAGCAGTACTTC. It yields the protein CASTVGYEQYF.

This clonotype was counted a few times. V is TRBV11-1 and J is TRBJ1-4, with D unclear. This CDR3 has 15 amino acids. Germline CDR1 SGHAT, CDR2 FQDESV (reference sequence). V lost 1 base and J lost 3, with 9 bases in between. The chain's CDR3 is CASSLGGRSNEKLFF. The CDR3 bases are TGTGCCAGCAGCTTAGGAGGACGCTCTAATGAAAAACTGTTTTTT.

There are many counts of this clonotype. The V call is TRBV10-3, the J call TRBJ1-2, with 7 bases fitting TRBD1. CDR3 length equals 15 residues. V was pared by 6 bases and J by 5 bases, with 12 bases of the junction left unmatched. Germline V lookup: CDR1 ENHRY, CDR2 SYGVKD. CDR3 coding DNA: TGTGCCATCAGCCGAGGGGGCGGCCAAAAATATGGCTACACCTTC. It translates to CAISRGGGQKYGYTF.

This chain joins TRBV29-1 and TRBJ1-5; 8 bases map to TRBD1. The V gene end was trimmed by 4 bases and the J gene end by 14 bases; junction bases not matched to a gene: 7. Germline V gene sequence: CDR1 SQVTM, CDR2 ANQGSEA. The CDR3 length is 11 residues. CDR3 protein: CSVAGTGYEHF. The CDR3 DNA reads TGCAGCGTTGCAGGGACAGGCTACGAGCATTTT.

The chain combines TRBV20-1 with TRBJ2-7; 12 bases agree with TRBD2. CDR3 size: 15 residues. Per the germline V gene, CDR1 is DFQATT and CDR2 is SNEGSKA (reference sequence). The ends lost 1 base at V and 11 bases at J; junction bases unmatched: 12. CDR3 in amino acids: CSARGGASGRGKEYF. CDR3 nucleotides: TGCAGTGCTAGAGGGGGTGCTAGCGGGAGGGGTAAGGAGTACTTC.

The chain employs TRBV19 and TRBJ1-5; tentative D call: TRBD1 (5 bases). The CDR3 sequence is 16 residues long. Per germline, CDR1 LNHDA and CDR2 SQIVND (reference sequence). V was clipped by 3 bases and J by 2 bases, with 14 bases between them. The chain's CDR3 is CASSIGGAGGNQPQHF. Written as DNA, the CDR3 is TGTGCCAGTAGTATTGGCGGGGCGGGAGGCAATCAGCCCCAGCATTTT.

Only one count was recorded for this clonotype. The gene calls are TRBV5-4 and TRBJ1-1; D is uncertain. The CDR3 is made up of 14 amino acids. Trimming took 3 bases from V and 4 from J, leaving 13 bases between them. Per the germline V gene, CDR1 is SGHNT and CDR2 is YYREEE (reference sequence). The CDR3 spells CASSSTVVVTEAFF. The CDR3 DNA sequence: TGTGCCAGCAGCTCGACGGTAGTGGTCACTGAAGCTTTCTTT.

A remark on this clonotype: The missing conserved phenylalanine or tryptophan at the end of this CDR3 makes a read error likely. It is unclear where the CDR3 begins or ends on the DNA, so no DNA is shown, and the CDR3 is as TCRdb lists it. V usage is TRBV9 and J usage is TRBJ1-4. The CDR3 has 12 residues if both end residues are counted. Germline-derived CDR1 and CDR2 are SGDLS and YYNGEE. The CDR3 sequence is CASSVGNKQVLY.

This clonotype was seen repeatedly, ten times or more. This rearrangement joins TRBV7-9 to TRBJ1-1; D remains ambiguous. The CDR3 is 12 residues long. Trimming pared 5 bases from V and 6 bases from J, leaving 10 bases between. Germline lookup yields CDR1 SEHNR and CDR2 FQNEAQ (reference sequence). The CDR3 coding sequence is TGTGCCAGCAGCCTGGGTGGGGCTGAAGCTTTCTTT. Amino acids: CASSLGGAEAFF.

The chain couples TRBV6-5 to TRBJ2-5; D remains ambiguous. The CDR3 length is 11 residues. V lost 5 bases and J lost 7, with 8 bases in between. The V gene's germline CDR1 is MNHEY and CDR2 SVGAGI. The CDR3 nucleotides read TGTGCCAGCAGTGCCCCGGGGACCCAGTACTTC. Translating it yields CASSAPGTQYF.

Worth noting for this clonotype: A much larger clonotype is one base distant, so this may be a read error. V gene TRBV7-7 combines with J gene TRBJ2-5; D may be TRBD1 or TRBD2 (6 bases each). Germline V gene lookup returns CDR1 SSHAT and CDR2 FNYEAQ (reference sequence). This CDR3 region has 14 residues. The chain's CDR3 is CASSKGTRGETQYF. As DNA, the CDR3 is TGTGCTAGCAGTAAGGGGACACGGGGGGAGACCCAGTACTTC.

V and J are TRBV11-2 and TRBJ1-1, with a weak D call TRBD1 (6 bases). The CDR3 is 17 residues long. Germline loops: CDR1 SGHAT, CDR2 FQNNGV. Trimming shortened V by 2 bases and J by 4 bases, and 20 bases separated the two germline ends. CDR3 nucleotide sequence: TGTGCCAGCAGCTTACAGGGGTCCTTCACGATGAGCACTGAAGCTTTCTTT. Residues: CASSLQGSFTMSTEAFF. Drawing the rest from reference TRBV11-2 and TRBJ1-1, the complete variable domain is EAGVAQSPRYKIIEKRQSVAFWCNPISGHATLYWYQQILGQGPKLLIQFQNNGVVDDSQLPKDRFSAERLKGVDSTLKIQPAKLEDSAVYLCASSLQGSFTMSTEAFFGQGTRLTVV.

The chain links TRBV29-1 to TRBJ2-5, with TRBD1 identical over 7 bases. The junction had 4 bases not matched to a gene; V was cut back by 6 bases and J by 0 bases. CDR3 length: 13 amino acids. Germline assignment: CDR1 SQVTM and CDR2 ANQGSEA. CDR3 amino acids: CSVTGWYQETQYF. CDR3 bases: TGCAGCGTGACAGGGTGGTACCAAGAGACCCAGTACTTC. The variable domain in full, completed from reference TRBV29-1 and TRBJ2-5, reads SAVISQKPSRDICQRGTSLTIQCQVDSQVTMMFWYRQQPGQSLTLIATANQGSEATYESGFVIDKFPISRPNLTFSTLTVSNMSPEDSSIYLCSVTGWYQETQYFGPGTRLLVL.

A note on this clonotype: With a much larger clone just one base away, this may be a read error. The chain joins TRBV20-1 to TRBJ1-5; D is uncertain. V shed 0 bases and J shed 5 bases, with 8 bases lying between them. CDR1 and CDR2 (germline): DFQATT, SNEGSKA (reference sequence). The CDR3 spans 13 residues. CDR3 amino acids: CSARDLVDQPQHF. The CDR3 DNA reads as TGCAGTGCTAGAGATTTGGTGGATCAGCCCCAGCATTTT.

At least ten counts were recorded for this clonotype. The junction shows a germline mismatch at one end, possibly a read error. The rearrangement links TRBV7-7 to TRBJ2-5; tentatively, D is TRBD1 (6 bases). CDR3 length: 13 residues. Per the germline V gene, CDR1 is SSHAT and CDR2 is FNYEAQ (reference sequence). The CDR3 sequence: CASSFDRQETQYF. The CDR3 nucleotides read TGTGCTAGCAGCTTCGACAGGCAAGAGACCCAGTACTTC.

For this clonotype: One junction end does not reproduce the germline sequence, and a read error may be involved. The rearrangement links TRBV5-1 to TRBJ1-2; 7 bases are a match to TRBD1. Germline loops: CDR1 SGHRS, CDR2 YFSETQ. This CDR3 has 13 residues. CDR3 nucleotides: TGTGCCAGCAGCTCCGGAGGGGGCCGCGGCTACACCTTC. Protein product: CASSSGGGRGYTF.

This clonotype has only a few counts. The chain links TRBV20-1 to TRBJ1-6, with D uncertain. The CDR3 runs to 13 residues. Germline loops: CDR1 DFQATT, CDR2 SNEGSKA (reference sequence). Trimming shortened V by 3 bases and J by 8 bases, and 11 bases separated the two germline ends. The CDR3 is CSARIGGDSPLHF. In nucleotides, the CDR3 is TGCAGTGCTAGGATCGGCGGGGATTCACCCCTCCACTTT.

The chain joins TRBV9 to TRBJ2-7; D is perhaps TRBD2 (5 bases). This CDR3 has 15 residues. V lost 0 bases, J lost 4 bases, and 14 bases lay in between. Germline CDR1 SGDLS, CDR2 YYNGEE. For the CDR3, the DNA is TGTGCCAGCAGCGTAGGAGGGAACACTGCTTACGAGCAGTACTTC. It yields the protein CASSVGGNTAYEQYF.

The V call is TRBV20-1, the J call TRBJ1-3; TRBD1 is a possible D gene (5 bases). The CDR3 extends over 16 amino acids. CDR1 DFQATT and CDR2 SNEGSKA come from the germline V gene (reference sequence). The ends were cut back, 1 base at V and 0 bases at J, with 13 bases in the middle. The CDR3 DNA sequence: TGCAGTGCTAGAGTGTGGACACCCCGCTCTGGAAACACCATATATTTT. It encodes CSARVWTPRSGNTIYF.

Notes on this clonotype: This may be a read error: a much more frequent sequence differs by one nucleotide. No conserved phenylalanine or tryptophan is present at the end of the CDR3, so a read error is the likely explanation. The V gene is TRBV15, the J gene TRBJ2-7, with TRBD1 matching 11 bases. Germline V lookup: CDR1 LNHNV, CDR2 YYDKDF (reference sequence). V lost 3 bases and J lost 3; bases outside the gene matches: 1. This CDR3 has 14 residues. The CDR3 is CATSRDRGLYEQYL. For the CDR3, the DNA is TGTGCCACCAGCAGGGACAGGGGGCTCTACGAGCAGTACCTC.

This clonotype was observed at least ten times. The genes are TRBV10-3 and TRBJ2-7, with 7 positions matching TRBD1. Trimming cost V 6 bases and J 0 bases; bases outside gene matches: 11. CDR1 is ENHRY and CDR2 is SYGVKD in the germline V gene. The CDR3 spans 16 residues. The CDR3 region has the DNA TGTGCCATCAGCCCCAGACAGGGAGACCACTCCTACGAGCAGTACTTC. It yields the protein CAISPRQGDHSYEQYF.

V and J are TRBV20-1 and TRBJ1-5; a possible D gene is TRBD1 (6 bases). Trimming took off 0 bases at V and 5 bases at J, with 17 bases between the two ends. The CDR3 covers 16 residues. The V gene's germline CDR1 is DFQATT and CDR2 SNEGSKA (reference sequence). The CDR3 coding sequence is TGCAGTGCTAGAGATATAACAGGGCCTTCGGATCAGCCCCAGCATTTT. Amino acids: CSARDITGPSDQPQHF.

CDR3 loop: CASSSRNRGAPYYGYTF. DNA of the CDR3: TGTGCCAGCAGTTCCCGAAATCGAGGTGCACCATACTATGGCTACACCTTC. The chain combines TRBV12-3 or TRBV12-4 with TRBJ1-2; no reliable D call. The CDR3 has 17 amino acids. V was cut by 4 bases and J by 3 bases, with 21 bases left in between.

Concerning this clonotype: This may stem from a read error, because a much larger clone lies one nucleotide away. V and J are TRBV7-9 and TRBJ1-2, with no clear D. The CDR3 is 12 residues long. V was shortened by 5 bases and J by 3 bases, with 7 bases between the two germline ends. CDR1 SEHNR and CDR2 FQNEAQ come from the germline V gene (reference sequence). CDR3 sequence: CASSDWDYGYTF. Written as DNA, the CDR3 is TGTGCCAGCAGCGACTGGGACTATGGCTACACCTTC.

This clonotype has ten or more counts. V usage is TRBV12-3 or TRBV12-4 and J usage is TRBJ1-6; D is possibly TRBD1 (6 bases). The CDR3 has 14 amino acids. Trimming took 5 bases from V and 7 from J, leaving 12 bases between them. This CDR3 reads CASSPRGSNSPLHF. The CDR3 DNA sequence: TGTGCCAGCAGTCCTAGGGGGAGCAATTCACCCCTCCACTTT.

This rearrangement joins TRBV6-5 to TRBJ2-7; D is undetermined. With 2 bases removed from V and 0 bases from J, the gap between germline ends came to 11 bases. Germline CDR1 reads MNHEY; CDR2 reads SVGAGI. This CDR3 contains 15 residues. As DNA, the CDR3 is TGTGCCAGCAGTTACCAGGCAGAGAGCTCCTACGAGCAGTACTTC. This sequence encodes CASSYQAESSYEQYF.